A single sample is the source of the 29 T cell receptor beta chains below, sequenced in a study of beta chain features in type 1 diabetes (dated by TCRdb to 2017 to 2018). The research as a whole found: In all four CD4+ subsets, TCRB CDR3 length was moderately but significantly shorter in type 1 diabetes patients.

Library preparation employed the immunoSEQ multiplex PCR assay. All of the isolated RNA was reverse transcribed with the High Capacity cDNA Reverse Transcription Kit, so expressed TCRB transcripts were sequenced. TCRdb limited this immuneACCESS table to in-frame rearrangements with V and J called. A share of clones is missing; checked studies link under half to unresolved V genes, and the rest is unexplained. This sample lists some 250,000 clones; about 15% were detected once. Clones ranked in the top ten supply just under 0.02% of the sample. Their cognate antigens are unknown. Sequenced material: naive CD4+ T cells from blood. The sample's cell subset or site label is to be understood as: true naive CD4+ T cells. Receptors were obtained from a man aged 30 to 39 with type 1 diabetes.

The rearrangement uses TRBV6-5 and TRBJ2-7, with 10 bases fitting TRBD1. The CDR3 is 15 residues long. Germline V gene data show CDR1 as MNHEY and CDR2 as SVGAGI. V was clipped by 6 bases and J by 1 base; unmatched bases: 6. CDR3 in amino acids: CASSNRDRGSYEQYF. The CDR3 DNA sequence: TGTGCCAGCAGCAACCGGGACAGGGGTTCCTACGAGCAGTACTTC.

CDR3 residues: CASSVGGHSNTEAFF. DNA for the CDR3: TGTGCCAGCAGTGTTGGGGGACACTCGAACACTGAAGCTTTCTTT. V is TRBV6-1 and J is TRBJ1-1; a possible D gene is TRBD1 (6 bases). The CDR3 has 15 amino acids. Germline V gene lookup returns CDR1 MNHNS and CDR2 SASEGT. Trimming left V 4 bases short and J 1 base short, with 13 bases between.

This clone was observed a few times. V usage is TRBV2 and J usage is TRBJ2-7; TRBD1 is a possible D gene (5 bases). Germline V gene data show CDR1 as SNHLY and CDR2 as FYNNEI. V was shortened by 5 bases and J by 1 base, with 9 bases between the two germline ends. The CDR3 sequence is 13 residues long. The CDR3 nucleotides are TGTGCCAGCAGTTCCGACAGATCCTACGAGCAGTACTTC. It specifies CASSSDRSYEQYF.

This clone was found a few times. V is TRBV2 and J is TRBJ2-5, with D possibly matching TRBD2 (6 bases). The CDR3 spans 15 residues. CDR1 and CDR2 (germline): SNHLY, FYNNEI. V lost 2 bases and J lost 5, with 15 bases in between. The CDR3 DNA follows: TGTGCCAGCAGTGAAAGTACAGGAGGGGCGGAGACCCAGTACTTC. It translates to CASSESTGGAETQYF.

CDR3 loop: CASSLVRSSYNEQFF. The CDR3 DNA sequence: TGTGCCAGCAGCTTAGTGAGGAGCTCCTACAATGAGCAGTTCTTC. This chain uses TRBV11-2 with TRBJ2-1; no definite D call. The ends were cut back, 1 base at V and 0 bases at J, with 7 bases in the middle. Germline CDR1 is SGHAT and CDR2 is FQNNGV. The CDR3 runs to 15 residues.

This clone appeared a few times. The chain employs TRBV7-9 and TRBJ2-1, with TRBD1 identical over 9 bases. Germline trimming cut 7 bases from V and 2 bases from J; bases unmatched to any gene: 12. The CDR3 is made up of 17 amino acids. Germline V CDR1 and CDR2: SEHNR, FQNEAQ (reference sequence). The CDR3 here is CASTLSLTGGTYNEQFF. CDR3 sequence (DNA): TGTGCCAGCACCTTGTCCCTGACAGGGGGGACCTACAATGAGCAGTTCTTC.

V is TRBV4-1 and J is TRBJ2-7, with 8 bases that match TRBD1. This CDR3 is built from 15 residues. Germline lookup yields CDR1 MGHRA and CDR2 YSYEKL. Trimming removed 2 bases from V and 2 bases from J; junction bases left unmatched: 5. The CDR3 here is CASSQTTGDAYEQYF. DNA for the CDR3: TGCGCCAGCAGCCAAACGACAGGGGATGCCTACGAGCAGTACTTC.

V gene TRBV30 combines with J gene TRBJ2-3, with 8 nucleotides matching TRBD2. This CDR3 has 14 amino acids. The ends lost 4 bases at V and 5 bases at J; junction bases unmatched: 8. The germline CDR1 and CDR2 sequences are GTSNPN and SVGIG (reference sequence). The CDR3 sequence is CAWTFGGAEDTQYF. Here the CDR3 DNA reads TGTGCCTGGACGTTCGGGGGGGCGGAAGATACGCAGTATTTT.

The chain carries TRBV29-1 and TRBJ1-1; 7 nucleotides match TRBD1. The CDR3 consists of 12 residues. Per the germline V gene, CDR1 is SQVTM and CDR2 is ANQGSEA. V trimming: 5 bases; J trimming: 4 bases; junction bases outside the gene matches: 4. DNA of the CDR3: TGCAGCGTTAAGACAGGGATCACTGAAGCTTTCTTT. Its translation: CSVKTGITEAFF.

The CDR3 DNA reads as TGTGCCAGCAGCTTTCTCTCTGGGGCCAACGTCCTGACTTTC. It yields the protein CASSFLSGANVLTF. The V gene is TRBV11-2, the J gene TRBJ2-6, with unresolved D. The CDR3 has 14 residues. The V and J ends lost 3 bases and 0 bases respectively, with 3 bases between them. Germline CDR1 and CDR2: SGHAT and FQNNGV.

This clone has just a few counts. The DNA for the CDR3 is TGTGCCAGCAGTCCCGCGGCAACCTACGAGCAGTACTTC. Translating gives CASSPAATYEQYF. The chain joins TRBV6-5 to TRBJ2-7; unclear D gene. The germline V gene has CDR1 MNHEY and CDR2 SVGAGI. Trimming removed 5 bases from V and 2 bases from J, with 10 bases in between. The CDR3 loop spans 13 amino acids.

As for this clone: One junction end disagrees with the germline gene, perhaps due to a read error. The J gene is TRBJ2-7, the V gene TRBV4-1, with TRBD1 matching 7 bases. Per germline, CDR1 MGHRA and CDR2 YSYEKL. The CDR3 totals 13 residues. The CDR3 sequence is CASSQEGPGQVDF. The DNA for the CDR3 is TGTGCCAGCAGCCAAGAAGGCCCCGGACAGGTAGACTTC.

The DNA for the CDR3 is TGTGCCAGCTCACCACCAGTCAGGGGAGGCTACACCTTC. Its protein is CASSPPVRGGYTF. The rearrangement uses TRBV18 and TRBJ1-2, with D possibly TRBD1 on 6 matching bases. Germline CDR1 is KGHSH and CDR2 is LQKENI. The CDR3 is made up of 13 amino acids. Trimming left V 0 bases short and J 8 bases short, with 10 bases between.

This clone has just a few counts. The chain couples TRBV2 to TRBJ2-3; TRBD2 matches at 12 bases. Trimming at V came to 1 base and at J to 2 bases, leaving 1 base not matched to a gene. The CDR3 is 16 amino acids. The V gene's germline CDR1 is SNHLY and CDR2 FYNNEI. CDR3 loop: CASSEGTSGNTDTQYF. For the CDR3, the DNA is TGTGCCAGCAGTGAAGGGACTAGCGGGAACACAGATACGCAGTATTTT. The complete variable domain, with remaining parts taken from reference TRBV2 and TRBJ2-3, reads EPEVTQTPSHQVTQMGQEVILRCVPISNHLYFYWYRQILGQKVEFLVSFYNNEISEKSEIFDDQFSVERPDGSNFTLKIRSTKLEDSAMYFCASSEGTSGNTDTQYFGPGTRLTVL.

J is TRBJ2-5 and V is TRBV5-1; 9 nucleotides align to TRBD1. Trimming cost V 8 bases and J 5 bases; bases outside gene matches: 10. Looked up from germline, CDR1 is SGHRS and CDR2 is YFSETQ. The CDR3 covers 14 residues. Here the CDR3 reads CASSGQGKMETQYF. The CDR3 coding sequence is TGCGCCAGTTCCGGACAGGGGAAGATGGAGACCCAGTACTTC.

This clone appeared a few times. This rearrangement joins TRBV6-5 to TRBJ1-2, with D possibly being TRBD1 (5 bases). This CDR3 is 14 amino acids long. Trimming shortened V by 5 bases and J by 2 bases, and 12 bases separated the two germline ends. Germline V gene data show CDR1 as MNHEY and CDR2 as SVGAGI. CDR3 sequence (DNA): TGTGCCAGCAGTCGCCGGACAACCAACTATGGCTACACCTTC. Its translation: CASSRRTTNYGYTF.

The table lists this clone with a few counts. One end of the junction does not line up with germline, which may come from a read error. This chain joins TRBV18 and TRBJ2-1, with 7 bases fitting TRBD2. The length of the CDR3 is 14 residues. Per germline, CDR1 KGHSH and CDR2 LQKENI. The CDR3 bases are TGCTCGGGTCGGGAGGCGAGCTCCTACAATGAGCAGTTCTTC. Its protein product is CSGREASSYNEQFF.

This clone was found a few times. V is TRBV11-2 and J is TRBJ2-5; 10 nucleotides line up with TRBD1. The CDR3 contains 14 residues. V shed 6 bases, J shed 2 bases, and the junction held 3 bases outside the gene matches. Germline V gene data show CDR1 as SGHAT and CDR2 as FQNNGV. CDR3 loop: CASSQDRGQETQYF. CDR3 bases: TGTGCCAGCAGTCAGGACAGGGGGCAAGAGACCCAGTACTTC.

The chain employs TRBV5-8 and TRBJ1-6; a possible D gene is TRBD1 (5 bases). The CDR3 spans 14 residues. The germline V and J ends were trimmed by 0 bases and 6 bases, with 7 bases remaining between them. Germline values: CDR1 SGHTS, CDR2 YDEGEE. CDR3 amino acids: CASSLGGGNSPLHF. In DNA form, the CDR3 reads TGTGCCAGCAGCTTGGGGGGGGGTAATTCACCCCTCCACTTT. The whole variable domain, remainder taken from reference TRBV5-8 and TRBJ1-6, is EAGVTQSPTHLIKTRGQQATLRCSPISGHTSVYWYQQALGLGLQFLLWYDEGEERNRGNFPPRFSGRQFPNYSSELNVNALELEDSALYLCASSLGGGNSPLHFGNGTRLTVT.

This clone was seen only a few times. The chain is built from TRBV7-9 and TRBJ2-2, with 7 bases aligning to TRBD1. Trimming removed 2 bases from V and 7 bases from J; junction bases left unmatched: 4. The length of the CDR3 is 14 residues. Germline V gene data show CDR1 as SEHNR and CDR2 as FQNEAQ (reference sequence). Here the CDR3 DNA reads TGTGCCAGCAGCTTAACGACAGGGAGCGGGGAGCTGTTTTTT. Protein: CASSLTTGSGELFF.

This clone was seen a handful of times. The DNA of the CDR3 is TGTGCCAGCTCACCAACCGGGACAGGGGACCAGCCCCAGCATTTT. This gives the protein CASSPTGTGDQPQHF. This chain joins TRBV18 and TRBJ1-5; TRBD1 matches at 10 bases. This CDR3 comprises 15 residues. CDR1 and CDR2 from the germline V gene are KGHSH and LQKENI. V gave up 2 bases and J gave up 7 bases; unmatched junction bases: 5. Full variable domain (missing parts from reference TRBV18 and TRBJ1-5): NAGVMQNPRHLVRRRGQEARLRCSPMKGHSHVYWYRQLPEEGLKFMVYLQKENIIDESGMPKERFSAEFPKEGPSILRIQQVVRGDSAAYFCASSPTGTGDQPQHFGDGTRLSIL.

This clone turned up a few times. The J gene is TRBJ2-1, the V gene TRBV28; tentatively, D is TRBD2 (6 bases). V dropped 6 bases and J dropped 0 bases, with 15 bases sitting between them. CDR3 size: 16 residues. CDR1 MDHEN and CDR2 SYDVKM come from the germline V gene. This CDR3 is CASRVYVGGSYNEQFF. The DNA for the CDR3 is TGTGCCAGCAGAGTTTATGTCGGGGGCTCCTACAATGAGCAGTTCTTC. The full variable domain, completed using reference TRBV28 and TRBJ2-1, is DVKVTQSSRYLVKRTGEKVFLECVQDMDHENMFWYRQDPGLGLRLIYFSYDVKMKEKGDIPEGYSVSREKKERFSLILESASTNQTSMYLCASRVYVGGSYNEQFFGPGTRLTVL.

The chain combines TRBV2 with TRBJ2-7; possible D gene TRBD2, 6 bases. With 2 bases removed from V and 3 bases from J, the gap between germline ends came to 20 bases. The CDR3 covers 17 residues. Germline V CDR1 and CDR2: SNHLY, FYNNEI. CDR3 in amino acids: CASSESILRRDLYEQYF. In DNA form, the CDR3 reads TGTGCCAGCAGTGAATCAATCCTTCGGCGGGACCTCTACGAGCAGTACTTC. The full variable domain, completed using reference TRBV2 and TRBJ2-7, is EPEVTQTPSHQVTQMGQEVILRCVPISNHLYFYWYRQILGQKVEFLVSFYNNEISEKSEIFDDQFSVERPDGSNFTLKIRSTKLEDSAMYFCASSESILRRDLYEQYFGPGTRLTVT.

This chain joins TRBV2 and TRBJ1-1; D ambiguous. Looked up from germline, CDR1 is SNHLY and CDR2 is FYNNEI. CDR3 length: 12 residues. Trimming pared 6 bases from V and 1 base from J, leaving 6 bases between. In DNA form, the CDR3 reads TGTGCCAGCAGGAGAGAGAACACTGAAGCTTTCTTT. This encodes CASRRENTEAFF.

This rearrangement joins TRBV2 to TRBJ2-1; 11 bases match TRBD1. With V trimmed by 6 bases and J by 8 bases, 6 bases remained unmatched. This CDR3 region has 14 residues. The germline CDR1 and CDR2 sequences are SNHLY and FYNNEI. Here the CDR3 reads CASRDRGLFYEQFF. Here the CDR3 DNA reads TGTGCCAGCAGGGACAGGGGGCTTTTTTATGAGCAGTTCTTC.

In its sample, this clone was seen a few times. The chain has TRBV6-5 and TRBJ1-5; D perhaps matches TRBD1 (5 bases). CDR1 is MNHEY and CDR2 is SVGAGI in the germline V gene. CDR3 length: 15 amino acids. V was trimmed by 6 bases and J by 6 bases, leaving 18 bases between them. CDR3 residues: CASSRSGGAGQPQHF. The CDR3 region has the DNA TGTGCCAGCAGCCGATCAGGAGGGGCGGGTCAGCCCCAGCATTTT.

The CDR3 nucleotides read TGCGCCAGCAGCCAAGATCTAATGAACACTGAAGCTTTCTTT. This translates into CASSQDLMNTEAFF. V and J are TRBV4-1 and TRBJ1-1; D unresolved. This CDR3 region has 14 residues. Per germline, CDR1 MGHRA and CDR2 YSYEKL. V lost 0 bases, J lost 0 bases, and 5 bases lay in between.

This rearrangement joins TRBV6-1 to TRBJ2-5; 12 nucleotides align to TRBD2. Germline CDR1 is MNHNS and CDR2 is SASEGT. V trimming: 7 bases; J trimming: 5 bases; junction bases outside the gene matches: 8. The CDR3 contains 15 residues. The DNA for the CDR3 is TGTGCCAGCATCCGACTAGCGGGAGACTGGGAGACCCAGTACTTC. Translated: CASIRLAGDWETQYF.

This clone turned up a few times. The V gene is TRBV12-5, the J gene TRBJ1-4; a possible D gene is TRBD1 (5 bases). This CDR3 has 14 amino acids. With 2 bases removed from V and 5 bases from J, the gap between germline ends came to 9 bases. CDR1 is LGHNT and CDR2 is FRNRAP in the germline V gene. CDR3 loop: CASGLLGANEKLFF. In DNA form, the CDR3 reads TGTGCTAGTGGTTTGTTAGGGGCGAATGAAAAACTGTTTTTT.